This TCR beta chain was observed in a study of T-cell reconstitution after alpha-beta-depleted transplantation in children. This clonotype was counted a few times. As yet, its antigen is unknown. This CDR3 region has 14 residues. CDR1 is SGHRS, CDR2 YFSETQ, per germline. The ends were cut back, 0 bases at V and 6 bases at J, with 11 bases in the middle. Whole-study results and caveats: Roughly two months post-transplant, alpha-beta T cells reportedly originated from several hundred graft clones that had expanded.

The authors prepared the TCRbeta library with unique molecular identifiers. TCRdb analysed the PCR reads with MiXCR anew, one entry per CDR3 protein. The sample yields 600,000 or so distinct CDR3 sequences, 23% seen once. The sample here was PBMCs, mostly from graft donor cells, taken 360 days after TCRalphabeta/CD19-depleted stem cell transplant. The chain carries TRBV5-1 and TRBJ2-3; D might be TRBD2 (6 bases). This TCR was recovered from a boy younger than two who had a stem cell transplant for acute myeloid leukemia, so the T cells may come from the graft donor. The CDR3 DNA sequence: TGCGCCAGCAGCTTGGCCCCTAGCGAGGATACGCAGTATTTT. Translating it yields CASSLAPSEDTQYF.